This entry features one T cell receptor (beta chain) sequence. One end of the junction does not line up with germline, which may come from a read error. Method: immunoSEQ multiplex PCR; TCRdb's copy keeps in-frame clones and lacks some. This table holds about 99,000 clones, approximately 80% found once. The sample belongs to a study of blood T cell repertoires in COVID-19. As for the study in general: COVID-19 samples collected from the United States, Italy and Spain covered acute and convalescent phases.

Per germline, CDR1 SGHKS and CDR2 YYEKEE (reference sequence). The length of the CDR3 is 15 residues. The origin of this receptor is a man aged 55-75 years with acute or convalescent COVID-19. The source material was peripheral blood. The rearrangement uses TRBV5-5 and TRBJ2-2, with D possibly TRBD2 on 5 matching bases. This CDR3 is CASSPRLLNTGELFF. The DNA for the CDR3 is TGTGCCAGCAGCCCACGTCTGTTGAACACCGGGGAGTTGTTTTTT.